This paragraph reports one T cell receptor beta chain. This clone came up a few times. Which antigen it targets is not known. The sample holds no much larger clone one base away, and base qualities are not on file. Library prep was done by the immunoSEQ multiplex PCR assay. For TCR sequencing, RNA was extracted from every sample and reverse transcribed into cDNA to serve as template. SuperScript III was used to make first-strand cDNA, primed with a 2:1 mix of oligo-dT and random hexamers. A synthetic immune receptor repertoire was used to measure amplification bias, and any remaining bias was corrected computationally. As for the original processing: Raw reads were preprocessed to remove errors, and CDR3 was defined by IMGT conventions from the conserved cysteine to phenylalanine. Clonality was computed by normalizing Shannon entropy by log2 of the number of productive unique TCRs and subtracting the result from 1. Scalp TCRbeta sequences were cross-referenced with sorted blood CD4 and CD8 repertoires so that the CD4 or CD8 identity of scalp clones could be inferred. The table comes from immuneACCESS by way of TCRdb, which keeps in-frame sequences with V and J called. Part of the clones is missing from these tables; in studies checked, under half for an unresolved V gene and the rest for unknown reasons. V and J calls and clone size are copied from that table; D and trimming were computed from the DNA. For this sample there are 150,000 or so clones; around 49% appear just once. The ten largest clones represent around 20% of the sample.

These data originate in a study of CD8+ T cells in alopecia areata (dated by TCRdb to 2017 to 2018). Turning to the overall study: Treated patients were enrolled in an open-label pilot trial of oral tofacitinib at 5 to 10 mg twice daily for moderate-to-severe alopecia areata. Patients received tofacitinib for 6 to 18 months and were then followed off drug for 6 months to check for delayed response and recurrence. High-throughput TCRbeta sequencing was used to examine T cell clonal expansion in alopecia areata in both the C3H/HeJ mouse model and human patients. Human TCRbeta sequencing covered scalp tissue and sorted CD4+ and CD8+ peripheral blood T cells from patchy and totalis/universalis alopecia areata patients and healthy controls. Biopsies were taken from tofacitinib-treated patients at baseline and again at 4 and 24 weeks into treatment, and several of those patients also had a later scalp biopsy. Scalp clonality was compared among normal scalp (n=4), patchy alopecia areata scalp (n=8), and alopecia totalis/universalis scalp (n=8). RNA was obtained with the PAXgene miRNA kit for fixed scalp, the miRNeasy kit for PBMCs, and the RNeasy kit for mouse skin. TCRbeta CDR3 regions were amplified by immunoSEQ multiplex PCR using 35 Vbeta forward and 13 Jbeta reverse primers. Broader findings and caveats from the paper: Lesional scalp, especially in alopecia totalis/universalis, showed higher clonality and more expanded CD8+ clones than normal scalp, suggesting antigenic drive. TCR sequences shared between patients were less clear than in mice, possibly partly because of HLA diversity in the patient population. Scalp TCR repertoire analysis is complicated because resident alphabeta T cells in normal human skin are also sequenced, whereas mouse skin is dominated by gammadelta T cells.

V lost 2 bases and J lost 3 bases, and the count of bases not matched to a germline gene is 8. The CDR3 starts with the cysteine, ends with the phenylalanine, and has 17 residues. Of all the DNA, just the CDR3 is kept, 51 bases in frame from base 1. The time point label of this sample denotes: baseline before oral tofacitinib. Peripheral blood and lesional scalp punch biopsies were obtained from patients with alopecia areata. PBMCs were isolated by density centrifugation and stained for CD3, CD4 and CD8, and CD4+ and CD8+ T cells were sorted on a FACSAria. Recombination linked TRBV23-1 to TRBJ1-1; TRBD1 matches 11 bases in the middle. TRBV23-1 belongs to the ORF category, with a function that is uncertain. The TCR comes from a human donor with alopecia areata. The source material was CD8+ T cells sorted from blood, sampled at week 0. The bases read TGCGCCAGCAGTCAACCATCCCAGGGACAGGGGGACACTGAAGCTTTCTTT. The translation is CASSQPSQGQGDTEAFF.